Listed here is a single TCR beta chain. The antigen is undetermined. The data are from a study of vaccination and CD4 T cells after COVID-19. After removal of 6 bases from V and 4 bases from J, the junction contained 5 bases not matched to a gene. Germline CDR1 is SGHTA and CDR2 is FQGNSA. The CDR3 sequence is 13 residues long. Noted treatment: approximately nine-day PBMC culture with coronavirus spike peptide pools or control peptides (ViraFEST assay). Peptide pools at 8 to 10 ug/ml and IL-2 at around 10 IU/ml were added to cultures of 1.5 million to 2 million PBMCs per well. Notes on the study in general: When vaccine-specific clones from convalescent patients were examined, 304 of 307 were spike mono-reactive.

The Oncomine TCR Beta short-read assay was applied to DNA of cultured CD4+ T cells. Extraction of genomic DNA was performed on cultured CD4+ T cells. From the PCR reads, TCRdb called clonotypes with MiXCR, one entry per CDR3 protein. The sample lists under 20,000 distinct CDR3 sequences, around four fifths occurring once. This TCR was recovered from a human donor who received a COVID-19 vaccine. The sample was CD4+ T cells from blood, cultured in vitro, taken after SARS-CoV-2 vaccination. The chain employs TRBV7-2 and TRBJ1-2; TRBD1 agrees at 7 bases. The CDR3 DNA follows: TGTGCCAGCAGTTCAGGGGGAGGCTATGGCTACACCTTC. It yields the protein CASSSGGGYGYTF.